The 8 T cell receptor beta chains given below trace back to one sample, sequenced in a study of vaccination effects on CD4 cells after COVID-19. Profiling relied on immunoSEQ multiplex PCR, and the TCRdb table lists in-frame clones only, not all of them. The sample has nearly 35,000 clones; approximately 77% are singletons. After less than 11 days in culture, the CD4+ T cells were isolated. Infection dated between March and December 2020, before the Alpha, Beta and Delta variants reached the United States. Two-dose vaccination with either BNT162b2 or mRNA-1273 was given to the participants. No antigen has been assigned to these receptors. The sequencing here drew on CD4+ T cells from PBMCs cultured without peptide, taken after COVID-19 vaccination. These receptors were taken from a human donor who had a prior SARS-CoV-2 infection.

This clone was seen only a few times. The chain joins TRBV30 to TRBJ1-6; D gene uncertain. The CDR3 sequence is 17 residues long. Looked up from germline, CDR1 is GTSNPN and CDR2 is SVGIG (reference sequence). Trimming removed 4 bases from V and 9 bases from J, with 25 bases in between. The CDR3 protein is CAWKSLGSPAWASPLHF. Written as DNA, the CDR3 is TGTGCCTGGAAGTCTCTCGGGAGTCCGGCCTGGGCTTCACCCCTCCACTTT. The whole variable domain, remainder taken from reference TRBV30 and TRBJ1-6, is SQTIHQWPATLVQPVGSPLSLECTVEGTSNPNLYWYRQAAGRGLQLLFYSVGIGQISSEVPQNLSASRPQDRQFILSSKKLLLSDSGFYLCAWKSLGSPAWASPLHFGNGTRLTVT.

This chain links TRBV11-2 with TRBJ1-6; unclear D gene. The V and J ends lost 1 base and 7 bases respectively, with 8 bases between them. Germline V gives CDR1 SGHAT, CDR2 FQNNGV. The CDR3 consists of 14 residues. CDR3: CASSLVYENSPLHF. In DNA, the CDR3 is TGTGCCAGCAGCTTAGTTTATGAGAATTCACCCCTCCACTTT.

This clone was found a few times. The chain has TRBV3-1 (or the pseudogene TRBV3-2) and TRBJ1-6, with D possibly matching TRBD1 (5 bases). V was clipped by 4 bases and J by 10 bases, with 29 bases between them. The CDR3 runs to 19 residues. Germline V gene lookup returns CDR1 LGHDT and CDR2 YNNKEL (reference sequence). CDR3: CASSRIARSQEETGSPLHF. In nucleotides, the CDR3 is TGTGCCAGCAGCCGCATTGCTAGGTCACAGGAGGAGACCGGATCACCCCTCCACTTT.

This chain's CDR3 is CASSPQTGAYNEQFF. The CDR3 DNA is TGTGCCAGCTCACCACAGACGGGAGCCTACAATGAGCAGTTCTTC. V gene TRBV18 combines with J gene TRBJ2-1, with D possibly being TRBD2 (6 bases). Germline V gene data show CDR1 as KGHSH and CDR2 as LQKENI. The germline V and J ends were trimmed by 1 base and 2 bases, with 9 bases remaining between them. The CDR3 is 15 amino acids. Full variable domain (missing parts from reference TRBV18 and TRBJ2-1): NAGVMQNPRHLVRRRGQEARLRCSPMKGHSHVYWYRQLPEEGLKFMVYLQKENIIDESGMPKERFSAEFPKEGPSILRIQQVVRGDSAAYFCASSPQTGAYNEQFFGPGTRLTVL.

J is TRBJ2-3 and V is TRBV4-1; the D gene is possibly TRBD1 (5 bases). The CDR3 loop spans 13 amino acids. The germline CDR1 and CDR2 sequences are MGHRA and YSYEKL. The V end lost 0 bases, the J end lost 13 bases, and 14 bases lay between the germline ends. This chain's CDR3 is CASSQDSRTYKYF. The CDR3 DNA reads as TGCGCCAGCAGCCAAGATAGTCGGACATACAAGTATTTT.

The rearrangement uses TRBV11-2 and TRBJ2-7; the D gene is possibly TRBD2 (6 bases). Germline CDR1 reads SGHAT; CDR2 reads FQNNGV. This CDR3 comprises 16 residues. The ends were cut back, 1 base at V and 0 bases at J, with 13 bases in the middle. CDR3 coding DNA: TGTGCCAGCAGCTTAGTGCCTAGCGCAAGCTCCTACGAGCAGTACTTC. Its protein product is CASSLVPSASSYEQYF.

In this sample, this clone turned up once. The same CDR3 is also encoded by other DNA sequences in this sample. This sequence joins TRBV12-3 or TRBV12-4 and TRBJ2-3; D is undetermined. The CDR3 runs to 11 residues. Trimming removed 3 bases at V and 3 bases at J, with 1 base between. CDR3 nucleotides: TGTGCCAGCAGTTTTACAGATACGCAGTATTTT. Amino acid sequence: CASSFTDTQYF.

The chain couples TRBV2 to TRBJ1-1; D is possibly TRBD1 (5 bases). The CDR3 consists of 14 residues. V lost 1 base to trimming and J lost 2 bases, with 8 bases between them. Germline V gene sequence: CDR1 SNHLY, CDR2 FYNNEI. CDR3: CASSEGQRNTEAFF. The CDR3 nucleotides read TGTGCCAGCAGTGAAGGACAGCGCAACACTGAAGCTTTCTTT. Complete variable domain (other parts from reference TRBV2 and TRBJ1-1): EPEVTQTPSHQVTQMGQEVILRCVPISNHLYFYWYRQILGQKVEFLVSFYNNEISEKSEIFDDQFSVERPDGSNFTLKIRSTKLEDSAMYFCASSEGQRNTEAFFGQGTRLTVV.